The entry below describes one TCR beta chain. Its antigen is unknown. The CDR3 loop spans 15 amino acids. Germline V gene sequence: CDR1 LGHNA, CDR2 YNFKEQ. Unmatched junction bases numbered 4, after V lost 3 bases and J lost 7 bases. This specimen comes from a study of long-term antiretroviral therapy in people with HIV. Investigators performed immunoSEQ version v3.0 at survey level. Assay used: immunoSEQ multiplex PCR; TCRdb lists only in-frame clones, some missing. The sample gives fewer than 30,000 clones, more than 80% of which show up once; approximately 9.5% is in the top ten. Study results and limitations: ART adherence, viral resistance and therapy changes were not recorded.

The TCR originated in a man aged 40-49 years with HIV. The source material was unsorted PBMCs, sampled 3 years after starting antiretroviral therapy. The rearrangement joins TRBV4-2 to TRBJ1-4; 11 nucleotides match TRBD1. The CDR3 region has the DNA TGTGCCAGCAGCCAGGACAGGGGGCCGGGTGAAAAACTGTTTTTT. It translates to CASSQDRGPGEKLFF.